This T cell receptor beta chain was profiled in a study of spatial heterogeneity in lung cancer. Study background: Detected sequences consistently included more beta-chain ones than alpha-chain ones. Findings of the study overall: In tumors, expanded intratumoral alpha and beta TCR counts tracked mutation counts. The numbers of ubiquitous and regional expanded TCRs correlated with ubiquitous and regional nonsynonymous mutations, respectively.

Time point here: sample taken at primary tumor resection. Samples were donated by 72 untreated early-stage non-small cell lung cancer patients. The input material, whole RNA from tumor, nontumor lung or frozen PBMC, was sequenced unsorted. Per the germline V gene, CDR1 is LGHDT and CDR2 is YNNKEL (reference sequence). This CDR3 spans 17 amino acids. Trimming left V 1 base short and J 0 bases short, with 13 bases between. TCRdb redid the calling of the 5' RACE reads with MiXCR, one entry per CDR3 protein. Found here are roughly 3,100 distinct CDR3 sequences, about 8.6% of them singletons; the top ten hold 37%. This clonotype has at least ten counts. Its cognate antigen is unknown.

The chain links TRBV3-1 to TRBJ1-3, with unresolved D. The source was lung tumor tissue, collected at surgery. The TCR comes from a male donor with early-stage non-small cell lung cancer. The CDR3 DNA reads as TGTGCCAGCAGCCAAGTGGCGAGGAGTTCCTCTGGAAACACCATATATTTT. It yields the protein CASSQVARSSSGNTIYF.